This T cell receptor (beta chain) comes out of a study of shared clonotypes between healthy human individuals. Sequencing used immunoSEQ multiplex PCR; TCRdb keeps in-frame clones, though not all of them. Among hundreds of thousands of clones listed, around 72% were seen once. Germline CDR1 SGHAT, CDR2 FQNNGV. The length of the CDR3 is 18 residues. Between the trimmed V and J ends, which lost 5 bases and 5 bases, there was a span of 26 bases. Only a few counts were recorded for this clone. The TCR sequence derives from a woman under 40 in good health. The chain has TRBV11-2 and TRBJ2-3; D tentatively fits TRBD1 or TRBD2 (5 bases each). Sequencing used memory CD4+ T cells sorted from blood. Subset indicated: CD45RA-negative fraction. The DNA of the CDR3 is TGTGCCAGCAGCAATCTGGGCCTGGGACCACTTATGGGAGATACGCAGTATTTT. Translated: CASSNLGLGPLMGDTQYF.